The text below deals with one T cell receptor (beta chain). Here immunoSEQ multiplex PCR was the method, and the copy in TCRdb shows in-frame clones only, minus some. This sample carries tens of thousands of clones, approximately 86% of them seen once, and the ten largest clones take about 0.88%. There are 12 residues in the CDR3. V lost 1 base, J lost 5 bases, and 5 bases lay in between. Germline V gene data show CDR1 as SGHDN and CDR2 as FVKESK. These data come from a study of OX40 agonist ivuxolimab in advanced cancers. At the level of the study: The patients received ivuxolimab by intravenous route every 2 weeks at 0.01 to 10 mg/kg.

With autoimmune disease history or systemic immunosuppression, patients were excluded. The TCR originated in an adult with an advanced solid tumor such as melanoma, head and neck, liver or kidney cancer. Source: CD4+ or CD8+ T cells sorted from blood, taken in a trial of the OX40 agonist ivuxolimab. This chain links TRBV14 with TRBJ1-1; D is ambiguous. CDR3 coding DNA: TGTGCCAGCAGCCAAGGATTGACTGAAGCTTTCTTT. This translates into CASSQGLTEAFF.